This TCR beta chain was profiled in a study of blood T cell repertoires in COVID-19. Across the whole study: There were acute and convalescent COVID-19 samples, and they came from the United States, Italy and Spain. In each case, the material was cDNA or gDNA derived from T cells, B-cell-depleted T cells, or PBMCs.

How the authors handled the data: From reference gene primer amplification, estimates of nucleated cell counts were derived. TCRdb's copy holds only in-frame clones and misses some; the assay was immunoSEQ multiplex PCR. Clonal size and the V and J genes are those of that table, whereas D and trimming came from the DNA. The repertoire holds around 200,000 clones, with 70% to 90% as singletons. The germline CDR1 and CDR2 sequences are SGHTA and FQGTGA. Deletions cut 1 base from V and 7 bases from J, with 7 bases between. The CDR3 runs 13 residues. The receptor was derived from a man aged 40-49 years with active or convalescent COVID-19. The rearrangement uses TRBV7-3 and TRBJ2-2; D perhaps matches TRBD2 (6 bases). Sequences were obtained from peripheral blood. The DNA of the CDR3 is TGTGCCAGCAGCTTAAAGGGAGGCGGGGAGCTGTTTTTT. Its protein is CASSLKGGGELFF.